This T cell receptor (beta chain) was obtained from a study of response to subunit inactivated influenza vaccine. This CDR3 spans 17 amino acids. Germline values: CDR1 LGHDT, CDR2 YNNKEL (reference sequence). V lost 4 bases and J lost 2; bases outside the gene matches: 11. As to this clonotype: What it recognizes is unknown.

Study-wide findings and caveats: Authors suggested each seasonal flu vaccination may recruit only limited numbers of new T cells.

Each CDR3 protein gets one entry after TCRdb re-called the RT-PCR reads with MiXCR. The sample holds some 640,000 distinct CDR3 sequences, approximately 15% seen once. J is TRBJ2-3 and V is TRBV3-1; 8 nucleotides match TRBD2. The sequence was obtained from a man aged 45-65 years who received an inactivated influenza vaccine. Sequencing was performed on PBMCs from blood, taken roughly 2 weeks before vaccination. DNA for the CDR3: TGTGCCAGCAGCCGCTCGGTCCCGGGGGGGATCACAGATACGCAGTATTTT. Translating gives CASSRSVPGGITDTQYF.